One sample yielded the 28 T cell receptor beta chains listed below, sequenced in a study of response to subunit inactivated influenza vaccine. TCRdb independently ran MiXCR on the RT-PCR reads; one entry per CDR3 protein. The sample lists about 570,000 distinct CDR3 sequences; approximately 10% were seen once. These data were also filed under a second study, of T cells expressing NK-cell markers. That source notes: For TCR beta, cDNA was produced by 5'RACE template switching with UMIs.

The specimen comprised PBMCs from blood, sampled on the day of vaccination. All receptors derive from a man between 45 and 60 years old who received an inactivated influenza vaccine.

This clonotype was counted between two and nine times. The V gene is TRBV9, the J gene TRBJ2-5, with TRBD1 matching 7 bases. This CDR3 is built from 15 residues. V gave up 2 bases and J gave up 4 bases; unmatched junction bases: 8. Germline CDR1 reads SGDLS; CDR2 reads YYNGEE. CDR3 protein: CASSVLQGIRETQYF. The CDR3, as DNA: TGTGCCAGCAGCGTCCTACAGGGGATCCGAGAGACCCAGTACTTC.

The gene calls are TRBV5-1 and TRBJ1-1; a possible D gene is TRBD1 (5 bases). The CDR3 spans 14 residues. Germline CDR1 and CDR2: SGHRS and YFSETQ. V lost 4 bases, J lost 5 bases, and 15 bases lay in between. DNA for the CDR3: TGCGCCAGCAGCCTGCTGGGGGAGGGAACTGAAGCTTTCTTT. It yields the protein CASSLLGEGTEAFF.

The chain is built from TRBV27 and TRBJ2-7, with 8 nucleotides matching TRBD2. Germline CDR1 and CDR2: MNHEY and SMNVEV (reference sequence). The trim removed 4 bases at V and 3 bases at J, leaving 8 bases unmatched. CDR3 length equals 15 residues. The DNA of the CDR3 is TGTGCCAGCAGTTGGTTTAGCGGGACCCACTACGAGCAGTACTTC. Residues: CASSWFSGTHYEQYF.

This clonotype was observed a few times. The chain carries TRBV6-5 and TRBJ2-7; TRBD1 or TRBD2 may be the D gene (5 bases each). The CDR3 is made up of 12 amino acids. Germline CDR1 is MNHEY and CDR2 is SVGAGI. V was shortened by 5 bases and J by 6 bases, with 11 bases between the two germline ends. As DNA, the CDR3 is TGTGCCAGCAGTGGTAATGGGGGCGAGCAGTACTTC. Translation: CASSGNGGEQYF.

In its sample, this clonotype was seen a few times. J is TRBJ2-1 and V is TRBV5-1; TRBD1 aligns across 8 bases. There are 14 residues in the CDR3. Germline V lookup: CDR1 SGHRS, CDR2 YFSETQ. V lost 0 bases and J lost 8; bases outside the gene matches: 4. The CDR3 DNA is TGCGCCAGCAGCTTGGCCAGGGGGCGGGATGAGCAGTTCTTC. Encoded protein: CASSLARGRDEQFF.

This clonotype was seen only a few times. The chain carries TRBV12-3 or TRBV12-4 and TRBJ2-7, with TRBD1 as a possible D gene (6 bases). The CDR3 has 15 amino acids. V lost 6 bases to trimming and J lost 0 bases, with 15 bases between them. This CDR3 is CASSRGRRSSYEQYF. CDR3 nucleotide sequence: TGTGCCAGCAGCAGGGGACGGAGGAGCTCCTACGAGCAGTACTTC.

The V call is TRBV12-3 or TRBV12-4, the J call TRBJ2-3; D is perhaps TRBD1 or TRBD2 (5 bases each). Trimming pared 1 base from V and 6 bases from J, leaving 14 bases between. This CDR3 has 15 residues. The CDR3 loop is CASSLGEGKFDTQYF. The CDR3, as DNA: TGTGCCAGCAGTTTAGGCGAGGGGAAGTTCGATACGCAGTATTTT.

The rearrangement links TRBV27 to TRBJ2-2; 13 nucleotides align to TRBD2. Germline loops: CDR1 MNHEY, CDR2 SMNVEV (reference sequence). J gave up 7 bases and V 6 bases, and 8 bases lay outside the gene matches. This CDR3 spans 16 amino acids. The CDR3 here is CASRSGLAGWDGELFF. The DNA of the CDR3 is TGTGCCAGCAGATCGGGACTAGCGGGATGGGACGGGGAGCTGTTTTTT.

CDR3 in DNA: TGCGCCAGCAGCGGAAAAGCGGGGGGGACCTACGAGCAGTACTTC. Protein: CASSGKAGGTYEQYF. The rearrangement joins TRBV4-3 to TRBJ2-7; 10 bases map to TRBD2. Per germline, CDR1 LGHNA and CDR2 YSLEER. The ends lost 5 bases at V and 2 bases at J; junction bases unmatched: 6. The CDR3 spans 15 residues.

This clonotype was found a few times. This sequence joins TRBV20-1 and TRBJ2-1; 9 nucleotides agree with TRBD2. The germline CDR1 and CDR2 sequences are DFQATT and SNEGSKA (reference sequence). The CDR3 sequence is 12 residues long. The junction had 4 bases not matched to a gene; V was cut back by 6 bases and J by 7 bases. CDR3 residues: CSATRGGNEQFF. CDR3 DNA: TGCAGTGCAACGCGGGGGGGAAATGAGCAGTTCTTC.

This chain uses TRBV5-1 with TRBJ2-1; D call uncertain. CDR3 length: 13 amino acids. Germline V CDR1 and CDR2: SGHRS, YFSETQ. Trimming removed 0 bases at V and 7 bases at J, with 8 bases between. CDR3 DNA: TGCGCCAGCAGCTTGGATATTGCGAATGAGCAGTTCTTC. This gives the protein CASSLDIANEQFF. The full variable domain, rest sourced from reference TRBV5-1 and TRBJ2-1, is KAGVTQTPRYLIKTRGQQVTLSCSPISGHRSVSWYQQTPGQGLQFLFEYFSETQRNKGNFPGRFSGRQFSNSRSEMNVSTLELGDSALYLCASSLDIANEQFFGPGTRLTVL.

This clonotype showed up just a few times. V gene TRBV12-3 or TRBV12-4 combines with J gene TRBJ2-7; 7 nucleotides align to TRBD1. The CDR3 is 14 amino acids. Trimming removed 6 bases from V and 2 bases from J; junction bases left unmatched: 7. The CDR3 region is CASRLSGQAYEQYF. CDR3 bases: TGTGCCAGCAGATTAAGCGGACAGGCCTACGAGCAGTACTTC.

The J gene is TRBJ1-5, the V gene TRBV20-1; D not certain. Germline-derived CDR1 and CDR2 are DFQATT and SNEGSKA (reference sequence). The CDR3 extends over 15 amino acids. V shed 2 bases and J shed 5 bases, with 16 bases lying between them. The CDR3, as DNA: TGCAGTGCTAGACTTCAAGGGAATCCCGATCAGCCCCAGCATTTT. Its translation: CSARLQGNPDQPQHF.

This clonotype was seen a handful of times. The DNA of the CDR3 is TGCGCCAGCAGCTTATCGGACAGTCCCTTGAACACTGAAGCTTTCTTT. This gives the protein CASSLSDSPLNTEAFF. The chain links TRBV5-1 to TRBJ1-1, with TRBD1 as a possible D gene (6 bases). Germline V CDR1 and CDR2: SGHRS, YFSETQ. The CDR3 covers 16 residues. V lost 2 bases, J lost 0 bases, and 14 bases lay in between.

This clonotype was observed a few times. The chain combines TRBV9 with TRBJ2-7, with a tentative D call TRBD1 (5 bases). Germline lookup yields CDR1 SGDLS and CDR2 YYNGEE. V lost 3 bases and J lost 6, with 13 bases in between. The CDR3 runs to 13 residues. CDR3: CASSAQGFGEQYF. The CDR3 DNA sequence: TGTGCCAGCAGCGCCCAGGGTTTCGGCGAGCAGTACTTC.

In its sample, this clonotype was seen a few times. J is TRBJ1-3 and V is TRBV12-3 or TRBV12-4; D unresolved. This CDR3 has 13 amino acids. Trimming took 7 bases from V and 0 from J, leaving 7 bases between them. CDR3 amino acids: CASIYSSGNTIYF. The CDR3 region has the DNA TGTGCCAGCATCTACAGCTCTGGAAACACCATATATTTT.

The gene calls are TRBV5-6 and TRBJ1-2, with D maybe TRBD1 (5 bases). CDR1 is SGHDT and CDR2 is YYEEEE in the germline V gene. The ends were cut back, 6 bases at V and 4 bases at J, with 16 bases in the middle. The CDR3 is 14 amino acids. The CDR3, as DNA: TGTGCCAGCACCCCAATCGGACAACTCTATGGCTACACCTTC. Translating it yields CASTPIGQLYGYTF.

This clonotype was detected a few times. The CDR3 sequence is CASSSLAGVETQYF. CDR3 nucleotide sequence: TGTGCCAGCAGTTCCCTAGCGGGAGTTGAGACCCAGTACTTC. The genes are TRBV27 and TRBJ2-5; 10 nucleotides align to TRBD2. The CDR3 is 14 residues long. CDR1 MNHEY and CDR2 SMNVEV come from the germline V gene (reference sequence). Trimming at V came to 4 bases and at J to 5 bases, leaving 4 bases not matched to a gene.

This clonotype was seen more than once but under ten times. The J gene is TRBJ2-1, the V gene TRBV4-1; D may be TRBD1 or TRBD2 (6 bases each). CDR1 MGHRA and CDR2 YSYEKL come from the germline V gene. The CDR3 contains 15 residues. V was cut by 0 bases and J by 7 bases, with 13 bases left in between. The CDR3 sequence is CASSQESGARNEQFF. Written as DNA, the CDR3 is TGCGCCAGCAGCCAAGAGTCGGGGGCGCGGAATGAGCAGTTCTTC.

V usage is TRBV3-1 and J usage is TRBJ2-5, with 8 nucleotides matching TRBD1. Germline CDR1 LGHDT, CDR2 YNNKEL (reference sequence). The ends lost 1 base at V and 1 base at J; junction bases unmatched: 5. The CDR3 spans 16 residues. CDR3 amino acids: CASSQVIGQGQETQYF. The CDR3 nucleotides are TGTGCCAGCAGCCAAGTGATCGGACAGGGCCAAGAGACCCAGTACTTC.

The J gene is TRBJ2-4, the V gene TRBV12-3 or TRBV12-4; the D gene is possibly TRBD2 (7 bases). V was pared by 3 bases and J by 0 bases, with 9 bases between. This CDR3 contains 15 residues. The CDR3 DNA is TGTGCCAGCAGTTTGGGAGGGGGAGCCAAAAACATTCAGTACTTC. It yields the protein CASSLGGGAKNIQYF.

This clonotype occurred many times. The V gene is TRBV7-2, the J gene TRBJ2-7, with 7 bases aligning to TRBD1. V was pared by 6 bases and J by 2 bases, with 7 bases of the junction left unmatched. The CDR3 runs to 14 residues. The V gene's germline CDR1 is SGHTA and CDR2 FQGNSA. The chain's CDR3 is CASRPGQATYEQYF. The CDR3 DNA follows: TGTGCCAGCAGGCCAGGACAGGCCACCTACGAGCAGTACTTC.

This clonotype was seen at least ten times. The J gene is TRBJ2-1, the V gene TRBV6-2 or TRBV6-3; 7 bases match TRBD1. The CDR3 is 14 amino acids. Trimming at V came to 6 bases and at J to 4 bases, leaving 6 bases not matched to a gene. The V gene's germline CDR1 is MNHEY and CDR2 SVGEGT. The CDR3 here is CASSLRDRYNEQFF. Here the CDR3 DNA reads TGTGCCAGCAGCCTCCGGGACAGATACAATGAGCAGTTCTTC.

This chain links TRBV12-3 or TRBV12-4 with TRBJ1-1; 7 bases align to TRBD1. The junction had 1 base not matched to a gene; V was cut back by 3 bases and J by 6 bases. The CDR3 is 12 amino acids. The CDR3 DNA sequence: TGTGCCAGCAGTTTCGGACAGGCTGAAGCTTTCTTT. This codes for CASSFGQAEAFF.

This clonotype has only one observation. V and J are TRBV20-1 and TRBJ2-2; D might be TRBD2 (6 bases). V was clipped by 6 bases and J by 6 bases, with 17 bases between them. Germline V CDR1 and CDR2: DFQATT, SNEGSKA (reference sequence). The CDR3 contains 14 residues. In DNA form, the CDR3 reads TGCAGTGCCCGACGGGGGTTTGTTGCCGGGGAGCTGTTTTTT. Its protein is CSARRGFVAGELFF.

The CDR3 loop is CSVAVGGINYGYTF. CDR3 bases: TGCAGCGTTGCGGTAGGGGGGATTAACTATGGCTACACCTTC. V gene TRBV29-1 combines with J gene TRBJ1-2, with a tentative D call TRBD1 (6 bases). In germline, CDR1 is SQVTM, CDR2 ANQGSEA. The CDR3 has 14 amino acids. V shed 4 bases and J shed 1 base, with 13 bases lying between them.

The chain employs TRBV20-1 and TRBJ2-3; a possible D gene is TRBD1 (6 bases). With 7 bases removed from V and 5 bases from J, the gap between germline ends came to 16 bases. This CDR3 region has 13 residues. CDR1 is DFQATT, CDR2 SNEGSKA, per germline (reference sequence). The CDR3 here is CSEVRDIRDTQYF. The CDR3 region has the DNA TGCAGTGAAGTCCGGGACATTCGAGATACGCAGTATTTT.

The chain uses TRBV5-1 and TRBJ2-3; TRBD2 agrees at 10 bases. The germline V gene encodes CDR1 SGHRS and CDR2 YFSETQ. CDR3 length: 20 amino acids. V trimming: 3 bases; J trimming: 2 bases; junction bases outside the gene matches: 18. The CDR3 reads CASSSLPLATSGAITDTQYF. CDR3 coding DNA: TGCGCCAGCAGCTCCCTACCTCTCGCAACTAGCGGGGCCATCACAGATACGCAGTATTTT.